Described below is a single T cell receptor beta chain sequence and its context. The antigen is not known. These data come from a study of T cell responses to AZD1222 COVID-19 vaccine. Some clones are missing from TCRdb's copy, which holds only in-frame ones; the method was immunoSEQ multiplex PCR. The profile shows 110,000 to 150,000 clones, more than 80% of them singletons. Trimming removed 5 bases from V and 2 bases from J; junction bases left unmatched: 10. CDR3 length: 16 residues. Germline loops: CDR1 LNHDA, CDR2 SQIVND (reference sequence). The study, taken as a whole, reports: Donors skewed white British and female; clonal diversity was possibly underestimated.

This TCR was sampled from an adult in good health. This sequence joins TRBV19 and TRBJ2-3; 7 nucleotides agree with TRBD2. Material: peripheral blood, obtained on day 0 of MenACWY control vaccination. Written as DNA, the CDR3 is TGTGCCAGTAGTCCCGGTTGGGGGGGGGTCACAGATACGCAGTATTTT. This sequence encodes CASSPGWGGVTDTQYF.